This T cell receptor beta chain was identified in a study of follicular helper T cells after annual influenza vaccination. The method was immunoSEQ multiplex PCR; TCRdb's version includes in-frame clones alone and lacks a portion of them. The sample comprises more than 5,500 clones, 80% of which are singletons, and around 0.54% rests with the top ten. This clone was recorded a few times. The CDR3 loop spans 12 amino acids. CDR1 is SGHAT, CDR2 FQNNGV, per germline. The V end lost 2 bases, the J end lost 4 bases, and 3 bases lay between the germline ends. Time point noted: 2015-2016 season, 7 days after influenza vaccination.

The sequence was collected from an adult who received the influenza vaccine. The source was CXCR5- memory CD4+ T cells sorted from blood, collected 7 days after influenza vaccination. The chain carries TRBV11-2 and TRBJ1-5; D uncertain. The chain's CDR3 is CASSLTNQPQHF. The CDR3 DNA reads TGTGCCAGCAGCTTAACGAATCAGCCCCAGCATTTT.